This TCR beta chain came from a study of PD-1 blockade in classical Hodgkin lymphoma. Study at large: Patients received nivolumab 3 mg/kg intravenously every 2 weeks.

A note on this clone: Antigen unknown.

This CDR3 spans 17 amino acids. Trimming took 0 bases from V and 2 from J, leaving 15 bases between them. The germline V gene has CDR1 SGHRS and CDR2 YFSETQ. This table comes from immunoSEQ multiplex PCR, and its TCRdb copy is limited to in-frame clones, with some not included. The sample consists of around 26,000 clones, around 80% of them appearing once. Brentuximab vedotin exposure varied among the patients, all of whom had relapsed after autologous stem cell transplantation. Findings of the study overall: CD4+ TCR diversity climbed significantly by C4D1, unlike CD8+ TCR diversity. The study reported lower baseline TCR diversity in newly diagnosed patients than in healthy donors.

The TCR originated in a human donor with classical Hodgkin lymphoma. The chain uses TRBV5-1 and TRBJ2-1, with D hard to call. The sample was peripheral blood mononuclear cells (PBMCs), taken before the second cycle of nivolumab. The CDR3 nucleotides read TGCGCCAGCAGCTTGGGCGCGGTGGCAAGGGCCTACAATGAGCAGTTCTTC. Residues: CASSLGAVARAYNEQFF.